The rows below give T cell receptor beta chains drawn from one sample of a study of blood T cell repertoires in COVID-19. Profiled with immunoSEQ multiplex PCR; TCRdb holds only in-frame clones, not every one. This table holds some 200,000 clones, around 87% found once. The sequenced sample was peripheral blood. These receptors were collected from a woman over 75 in a cohort sampled during active or convalescent COVID-19. CDR3s include the opening cysteine and the closing phenylalanine or tryptophan. D genes are given only for firm matches. Clone size, where shown, is once, few, many, or a class for clones that have expanded.

TRBJ2-7 TRBV6-6 - - CASSYSSEGDEQYF TGTGCCAGCAGTTACTCATCCGAGGGTGACGAGCAGTACTTC
TRBJ2-1 TRBV4-3 - TRBD2 CASSQTSGNYNEQFF TGCGCCAGCAGCCAGACTAGCGGTAACTACAATGAGCAGTTCTTC
TRBJ2-5 TRBV2 once - CASSEDAGVETQYF TGTGCCAGCAGTGAAGATGCAGGGGTTGAGACCCAGTACTTC
TRBJ1-6 TRBV5-1 - TRBD1 CASSPQGDNSPLHF TGCGCCAGCAGCCCACAGGGGGATAATTCACCCCTCCACTTT
TRBJ2-1 TRBV4-1 - TRBD2 CASSQVRASGVGEQFF TGCGCCAGCAGCCAAGTTCGGGCTAGCGGGGTAGGTGAGCAGTTCTTC
TRBJ2-1 TRBV29-1 - TRBD1 CSVEQETGAIDEQFF TGCAGCGTTGAACAGGAGACAGGGGCGATAGATGAGCAGTTCTTC
TRBJ2-3 TRBV28 - TRBD2 CASSLVLAGGSDTQYF TGTGCCAGCAGTTTAGTTCTAGCGGGGGGATCCGATACGCAGTATTTT
TRBJ2-1 TRBV11-2 once TRBD2 CASSYGLAGGSSYNEQFF TGTGCCAGCAGTTACGGACTAGCGGGGGGTAGCTCCTACAATGAGCAGTTCTTC
TRBJ1-1 TRBV5-1 - - CASSLGPGRTEAFF TGCGCCAGCAGCTTAGGACCGGGGAGAACTGAAGCTTTCTTT
TRBJ1-2 TRBV2 - TRBD1 CASSEAPQGNGYTF TGTGCCAGCAGTGAAGCGCCACAGGGGAATGGCTACACCTTC
TRBJ2-1 TRBV20-1 - TRBD2 CSASTSGGANEQFF TGCAGTGCTAGTACTAGCGGGGGGGCTAATGAGCAGTTCTTC
TRBJ2-2 TRBV4-3 - - CASSPHNAAANTGELFF TGCGCCAGCAGCCCCCATAATGCAGCGGCGAACACCGGGGAGCTGTTTTTT
TRBJ1-2 TRBV13 - TRBD1 CASSRTNRGDYGYTF TGTGCCAGCAGCCGAACCAACAGGGGGGACTATGGCTACACCTTC
TRBJ1-5 TRBV6-1 - TRBD1 CASSEALGDRGNQPQHF TGTGCCAGCAGTGAAGCCTTGGGTGACAGGGGCAATCAGCCCCAGCATTTT
TRBJ1-1 TRBV5-4 - - CASRPGGGMNTEAFF TGTGCCAGCAGGCCCGGGGGGGGGATGAACACTGAAGCTTTCTTT
TRBJ1-3 TRBV5-1 - TRBD1 CASSETGAGNTIYF TGCGCCAGCAGCGAGACAGGGGCTGGAAACACCATATATTTT
TRBJ2-2 TRBV2 - TRBD2 CASSPQLAGAGGELFF TGTGCCAGCAGCCCCCAACTAGCGGGGGCTGGCGGGGAGCTGTTTTTT
TRBJ1-4 TRBV18 - TRBD1 CASSPRQGWEKLFF TGTGCCAGCTCACCTCGACAGGGGTGGGAAAAACTGTTTTTT
TRBJ1-2 TRBV4-3 - TRBD1 CASRRVGGVDYGYTF TGCGCCAGCAGACGGGTAGGGGGCGTCGACTATGGCTACACCTTC
TRBJ1-2 TRBV7-9 - - CASSSLRYRSTGRYGYTF TGTGCCAGCAGCTCACTACGATACAGGTCTACCGGGAGATATGGCTACACCTTC
TRBJ1-2 TRBV6-1 - - CASSENRDGYTF TGTGCCAGCAGTGAAAACAGGGATGGCTACACCTTC
TRBJ1-2 TRBV19 - TRBD1 CASRTGDNGYTF TGTGCCAGTAGAACAGGGGATAATGGCTACACCTTC
TRBJ2-2 TRBV5-1 few TRBD2 CASSLASGLTGELFF TGCGCCAGCAGCTTGGCTAGCGGGCTCACCGGGGAGCTGTTTTTT
TRBJ1-2 TRBV28 - - CASRGTGPSNYGYTF TGTGCCAGCAGGGGTACAGGGCCTTCTAACTATGGCTACACCTTC
TRBJ2-2 TRBV12-3/TRBV12-4 - - CASSPGTGELFF TGTGCCAGCAGTCCCGGCACCGGGGAGCTGTTTTTT
TRBJ1-1 TRBV18 - - CASSHRFDRNTEAFF TGTGCCAGCTCACACCGATTCGACAGGAACACTGAAGCTTTCTTT
TRBJ1-1 TRBV27 - TRBD1 CASSFGTGANTEAFF TGTGCCAGCAGTTTTGGGACAGGGGCAAACACTGAAGCTTTCTTT
TRBJ1-2 TRBV30 few TRBD1 CACSGQNTYGYTF TGTGCCTGTTCGGGACAGAACACTTATGGCTACACCTTC
TRBJ1-1 TRBV9 - TRBD1 CASSAPGQGRTEAFF TGTGCCAGCAGCGCCCCGGGACAGGGGAGGACTGAAGCTTTCTTT
TRBJ1-5 TRBV18 - TRBD1 CASSPRQGNQPQHF TGTGCCAGCTCACCACGACAGGGAAATCAGCCCCAGCATTTT
TRBJ2-1 TRBV11-3 - TRBD1 CASSDREELAIADEQFF TGTGCCAGCAGCGACAGGGAAGAGCTAGCTATCGCGGATGAGCAGTTCTTC
TRBJ1-6 TRBV7-9 - - CASSLSLGRGSPLHF TGTGCCAGCAGCTTAAGTCTGGGGAGGGGCTCACCCCTCCACTTT
TRBJ1-6 TRBV5-4 - - CASRSFGDSPLHF TGTGCCAGCCGTTCGTTCGGGGATTCACCCCTCCACTTT
TRBJ1-2 TRBV6-1 - TRBD1 CASSEASGTGGLRGYTF TGTGCCAGCAGTGAAGCGTCGGGGACAGGGGGCCTTCGTGGCTACACCTTC
TRBJ2-7 TRBV27 once - CASSRREQSSYEQYF TGTGCCAGCAGCCGCCGGGAGCAAAGCTCCTACGAGCAGTACTTC
TRBJ1-5 TRBV30 - - CAWSGAGLREPQHF TGTGCCTGGAGTGGCGCGGGACTACGTGAGCCCCAGCATTTT
TRBJ1-6 TRBV5-1 - TRBD1 CASSLSLSGTVNSPLHF TGCGCCAGCAGCTTGTCTCTTTCCGGGACAGTAAATTCACCCCTCCACTTT
TRBJ2-5 TRBV5-6 - TRBD2 CASSSSGSGETQYF TGTGCCAGCAGCTCCAGCGGGAGTGGGGAGACCCAGTACTTC
TRBJ2-1 TRBV7-9 - TRBD2 CASSLLRWREVSNEQFF TGTGCCAGCAGCTTACTGCGTTGGCGGGAGGTCAGCAATGAGCAGTTCTTC
TRBJ2-5 TRBV11-2 - - CASSPGTRETQYF TGTGCCAGCAGCCCCGGGACACGGGAGACCCAGTACTTC
TRBJ1-1 TRBV14 - - CASSQDIGEANTEAFF TGTGCCAGCAGCCAAGATATCGGGGAGGCGAACACTGAAGCTTTCTTT
TRBJ2-1 TRBV11-3 - TRBD2 CASSTGRTSGGAGSYNEQFF TGTGCCAGCAGCACAGGCCGGACTAGCGGGGGGGCCGGGTCCTACAATGAGCAGTTCTTC
TRBJ2-3 TRBV19 - TRBD2 CASSPYGIAGAIADTQYF TGTGCCAGTAGTCCCTATGGAATAGCGGGGGCAATTGCAGATACGCAGTATTTT
TRBJ1-1 TRBV6-6 - - CASIGGLEAFF TGTGCCAGCATAGGAGGGCTTGAAGCTTTCTTT
TRBJ1-1 TRBV29-1 - - CSVSGGTEAFF TGCAGCGTTTCGGGTGGCACTGAAGCTTTCTTT
TRBJ1-3 TRBV7-9 - - CASSFPRQVKGNTIYF TGTGCCAGCAGCTTTCCTAGACAGGTGAAAGGAAACACCATATATTTT
TRBJ2-5 TRBV28 - TRBD2 CASSTTWGGEETQYF TGTGCCAGCAGTACTACTTGGGGGGGAGAAGAGACCCAGTACTTC
TRBJ2-1 TRBV3-1/TRBV3-2 - TRBD2 CASSQGLAGVGEQFF TGTGCCAGCAGCCAAGGTCTAGCGGGGGTGGGTGAGCAGTTCTTC
TRBJ1-2 TRBV11-2 - TRBD1 CASSSDRVRGGYTF TGTGCCAGCAGCTCTGACAGGGTGAGGGGCGGCTACACCTTC
TRBJ1-6 TRBV2 - TRBD1 CASRYSGTGPSPLHF TGTGCCAGCAGGTACTCCGGGACAGGGCCGTCACCCCTCCACTTT
TRBJ2-7 TRBV5-5 - - CASSSSGSTYEQYF TGTGCCAGCAGCTCCTCAGGGTCCACCTACGAGCAGTACTTC
TRBJ2-5 TRBV10-3 once TRBD2 CAIRDSGGEETQYF TGTGCCATCAGGGATAGCGGGGGGGAAGAGACCCAGTACTTC